The 24 T cell receptor beta chains below were found in one sample sequenced in a study of response to subunit inactivated influenza vaccine. One entry per CDR3 protein results from TCRdb running MiXCR on the RT-PCR reads. The table has 550,000 to 800,000 distinct CDR3 sequences, approximately 14% seen once; the top ten hold around a tenth. The sequencing here drew on PBMCs from blood, taken roughly 12 days after vaccination. The origin of the receptors is a man aged 45-65 years who received an inactivated influenza vaccine.

This clonotype was counted a few times. V usage is TRBV5-5 and J usage is TRBJ2-6; possible D gene TRBD2, 5 bases. Germline V gene lookup returns CDR1 SGHKS and CDR2 YYEKEE (reference sequence). V was trimmed by 4 bases and J by 3 bases, leaving 14 bases between them. The CDR3 loop spans 16 amino acids. Written as DNA, the CDR3 is TGTGCCAGCAGCCCGGAAGGCGGGCTTGGGGCCAACGTCCTGACTTTC. Translated: CASSPEGGLGANVLTF.

The V call is TRBV27, the J call TRBJ2-3; 11 nucleotides agree with TRBD1. Germline V gene data show CDR1 as MNHEY and CDR2 as SMNVEV (reference sequence). The CDR3 length is 16 residues. V lost 6 bases, J lost 4 bases, and 9 bases stayed unmatched. The CDR3 sequence is CASSRGQGVEADTQYF. The CDR3 nucleotides are TGTGCCAGCAGCCGGGGACAGGGGGTGGAGGCAGATACGCAGTATTTT.

The CDR3 nucleotides are TGTGCCAGCAGCCCGGTGCAGGGCACAGATACGCAGTATTTT. Translating it yields CASSPVQGTDTQYF. This rearrangement joins TRBV7-2 to TRBJ2-3; no firm D call. Per germline, CDR1 SGHTA and CDR2 FQGNSA. This CDR3 comprises 14 residues. The V end lost 5 bases, the J end lost 1 base, and 10 bases lay between the germline ends.

This chain links TRBV16 with TRBJ1-4, with D uncertain. This CDR3 region has 14 residues. Trimming took 3 bases from V and 0 from J, leaving 5 bases between them. In germline, CDR1 is KGHSY, CDR2 FQNENV. The DNA of the CDR3 is TGTGCCAGCAGCCACGATGCAACTAATGAAAAACTGTTTTTT. Amino acid sequence: CASSHDATNEKLFF.

The chain employs TRBV10-3 and TRBJ2-4; the D gene is possibly TRBD2 (6 bases). CDR1 ENHRY and CDR2 SYGVKD come from the germline V gene. This CDR3 is 15 amino acids long. CDR3 protein: CGSSPSDPAKNIQYF. The CDR3 DNA reads TGTGGCTCTTCCCCTAGCGACCCAGCCAAAAACATTCAGTACTTC.

The chain carries TRBV24-1 and TRBJ2-3; 7 positions agree with TRBD2. The V gene's germline CDR1 is KGHDR and CDR2 SFDVKD. This CDR3 is built from 14 residues. Trimming took 5 bases from V and 4 from J; bases not matched to a gene: 5. The CDR3 DNA reads TGTGCCACCAGTGGGACTAGTATCGCAGATACGCAGTATTTT. As protein: CATSGTSIADTQYF.

This clonotype has more than one count but fewer than ten. The gene calls are TRBV5-1 and TRBJ2-3; unclear D gene. This CDR3 has 15 residues. Germline CDR1 SGHRS, CDR2 YFSETQ. The germline V and J ends were trimmed by 5 bases and 4 bases, with 17 bases remaining between them. CDR3 sequence (DNA): TGCGCCAGCAGTACCGGGCCCATAAGCTCAGATACGCAGTATTTT. Encoded protein: CASSTGPISSDTQYF.

CDR3 sequence: CASSLGLARGETQYF. The CDR3 nucleotides read TGTGCCAGCAGCTTGGGACTAGCAAGGGGAGAGACCCAGTACTTC. The chain couples TRBV7-2 to TRBJ2-5; 9 bases map to TRBD2. The CDR3 is made up of 15 amino acids. J lost 4 bases, V lost 3 bases, and 6 bases had no gene match. From germline, CDR1 is SGHTA and CDR2 FQGNSA.

This clonotype showed up just a few times. The J gene is TRBJ2-5, the V gene TRBV4-3; 9 bases agree with TRBD1. CDR3 length equals 16 residues. Trimming removed 1 base from V and 1 base from J; junction bases left unmatched: 4. Germline values: CDR1 LGHNA, CDR2 YSLEER. The DNA of the CDR3 is TGCGCCAGCAGCCAAGTGCACAGGGGGCCCCAAGAGACCCAGTACTTC. Its translation is CASSQVHRGPQETQYF.

The chain carries TRBV10-3 and TRBJ2-1; D is ambiguous. V was clipped by 3 bases and J by 15 bases, with 12 bases between them. Germline values: CDR1 ENHRY, CDR2 SYGVKD. The CDR3 is made up of 11 amino acids. CDR3 residues: CAISEGQTPFF. CDR3 sequence (DNA): TGTGCCATCAGTGAAGGCCAGACGCCGTTCTTC.

Many counts were recorded for this clonotype. Germline and junction disagree at one end, which may indicate a read error. This chain links TRBV7-9 with TRBJ2-2; D is unresolved. The CDR3 is 12 residues long. Germline loops: CDR1 SEHNR, CDR2 FQNEAQ (reference sequence). The DNA for the CDR3 is TGCGCCAGCAGCTTGGTGACCGGGGAGCTGTTTTTT. It codes for CASSLVTGELFF. The full variable domain, in which reference TRBV7-9 and TRBJ2-2 provide the parts outside the CDR3, is DTGVSQNPRHKITKRGQNVTFRCDPISEHNRLYWYRQTLGQGPEFLTYFQNEAQLEKSRLLSDRFSAERPKGSFSTLEIQRTEQGDSAMYLCASSLVTGELFFGEGSRLTVL.

The chain uses TRBV9 and TRBJ1-5, with a weak D call TRBD1 (5 bases). The CDR3 loop spans 15 amino acids. With 3 bases removed from V and 0 bases from J, the gap between germline ends came to 10 bases. CDR1 is SGDLS, CDR2 YYNGEE, per germline. The CDR3, as DNA: TGTGCCAGCAGCGCAGGGACTTATAGCAATCAGCCCCAGCATTTT. It translates to CASSAGTYSNQPQHF. The whole variable domain, remainder taken from reference TRBV9 and TRBJ1-5, is DSGVTQTPKHLITATGQRVTLRCSPRSGDLSVYWYQQSLDQGLQFLIQYYNGEERAKGNILERFSAQQFPDLHSELNLSSLELGDSALYFCASSAGTYSNQPQHFGDGTRLSIL.

The rearrangement links TRBV9 to TRBJ2-7; TRBD1 matches 9 bases. From germline, CDR1 is SGDLS and CDR2 YYNGEE. The CDR3 runs to 15 residues. Trimming at V came to 4 bases and at J to 1 base, leaving 6 bases not matched to a gene. The CDR3 DNA reads as TGTGCCAGCAGCCGAGGGGGACAGGGATCCTACGAGCAGTACTTC. Translating gives CASSRGGQGSYEQYF.

The chain is built from TRBV2 and TRBJ2-4, with D possibly matching TRBD1 (6 bases). The length of the CDR3 is 14 residues. The germline V gene encodes CDR1 SNHLY and CDR2 FYNNEI. Trimming removed 4 bases at V and 6 bases at J, with 13 bases between. The CDR3 DNA reads as TGTGCCAGCAGTGGGACAGAGGAAATAAACATTCAGTACTTC. Its translation is CASSGTEEINIQYF.

This chain joins TRBV18 and TRBJ2-3, with TRBD1 identical over 7 bases. This CDR3 is built from 15 residues. The trim removed 6 bases at V and 2 bases at J, leaving 8 bases unmatched. Germline V gene sequence: CDR1 KGHSH, CDR2 LQKENI. CDR3: CASSLTGADTDTQYF. The CDR3 region has the DNA TGTGCCAGCTCCCTTACAGGGGCCGACACAGATACGCAGTATTTT.

The chain couples TRBV6-2 or TRBV6-3 to TRBJ2-2; D unclear. V was cut by 3 bases and J by 6 bases, with 5 bases left in between. This CDR3 region has 12 residues. CDR1 is MNHEY and CDR2 is SVGEGT in the germline V gene. The CDR3 DNA reads TGTGCCAGCAGTTATGTCCCCGGGGAGCTGTTTTTT. Protein sequence: CASSYVPGELFF.

The chain is built from TRBV4-3 and TRBJ2-3, with D unresolved. The CDR3 runs to 16 residues. The V gene's germline CDR1 is LGHNA and CDR2 YSLEER. V lost 0 bases and J lost 7, with 17 bases in between. CDR3 loop: CASSQDLSRFGNTQYF. The CDR3 DNA follows: TGCGCCAGCAGCCAAGACTTAAGCAGGTTTGGGAATACGCAGTATTTT.

The chain is built from TRBV3-1 and TRBJ2-2; no reliable D call. Germline-derived CDR1 and CDR2 are LGHDT and YNNKEL (reference sequence). V lost 1 base, J lost 0 bases, and 12 bases lay in between. The CDR3 consists of 17 residues. CDR3 in amino acids: CASSQGWSTANTGELFF. The DNA for the CDR3 is TGTGCCAGCAGCCAAGGTTGGTCTACAGCGAACACCGGGGAGCTGTTTTTT.

The J gene is TRBJ1-1, the V gene TRBV12-3 or TRBV12-4; no definite D call. The V and J ends lost 10 bases and 0 bases respectively, with 15 bases between them. The CDR3 length is 14 residues. The CDR3 sequence: CATQAKEMNTEAFF. CDR3 coding DNA: TGTGCCACCCAAGCTAAGGAAATGAACACTGAAGCTTTCTTT.

The J gene is TRBJ2-1, the V gene TRBV9; 8 nucleotides match TRBD2. The CDR3 extends over 15 amino acids. Germline lookup yields CDR1 SGDLS and CDR2 YYNGEE. Losses at the gene ends were 2 bases for V and 8 bases for J; bases not matched to a gene: 9. CDR3 DNA: TGTGCCAGCAGCGTGGGGCCCGGGGGGGCCCATGAGCAGTTCTTC. It codes for CASSVGPGGAHEQFF. The full variable domain, with the rest looked up from reference TRBV9 and TRBJ2-1, is DSGVTQTPKHLITATGQRVTLRCSPRSGDLSVYWYQQSLDQGLQFLIQYYNGEERAKGNILERFSAQQFPDLHSELNLSSLELGDSALYFCASSVGPGGAHEQFFGPGTRLTVL.

The sample holds a few counts of this clonotype. This chain connects TRBV29-1 to TRBJ2-4; D unclear. The CDR3 sequence is 11 residues long. Trimming cost V 7 bases and J 9 bases, with 13 bases left between them. Germline CDR1 is SQVTM and CDR2 is ANQGSEA. The CDR3 is CSAVQDPIQYF. CDR3 in DNA: TGCAGCGCCGTCCAGGACCCCATTCAGTACTTC.

The gene calls are TRBV4-1 and TRBJ2-1; the D is unclear. Germline CDR1 MGHRA, CDR2 YSYEKL. The CDR3 is 16 residues long. V was pared by 0 bases and J by 8 bases, with 17 bases between. CDR3 nucleotides: TGCGCCAGCAGCCAAGAGGGCAGGTCTCCATCCGATGAGCAGTTCTTC. Encoded protein: CASSQEGRSPSDEQFF.

The genes are TRBV24-1 and TRBJ2-7, with 7 bases that match TRBD1. Germline V gene lookup returns CDR1 KGHDR and CDR2 SFDVKD. With 4 bases clipped from V and 2 bases from J, the junction kept 4 bases outside the gene matches. This CDR3 spans 14 amino acids. As DNA, the CDR3 is TGTGCCACCAGTGACAGGACAGGCCCCTACGAGCAGTACTTC. Amino acid sequence: CATSDRTGPYEQYF.

There are many counts of this clonotype. This sequence joins TRBV7-3 and TRBJ2-1, with D possibly being TRBD2 (5 bases). Per germline, CDR1 SGHTA and CDR2 FQGTGA. There are 11 residues in the CDR3. The ends were cut back, 8 bases at V and 9 bases at J, with 11 bases in the middle. This chain's CDR3 is CASGSRGEQFF. The CDR3 nucleotides are TGTGCCAGCGGGTCCCGGGGTGAGCAGTTCTTC. Full variable domain (remainder filled in from reference TRBV7-3 and TRBJ2-1): GAGVSQTPSNKVTEKGKYVELRCDPISGHTALYWYRQSLGQGPEFLIYFQGTGAADDSGLPNDRFFAVRPEGSVSTLKIQRTERGDSAVYLCASGSRGEQFFGPGTRLTVL.